This is a list of T cell receptor beta chains from one sample in a study of blood T cell repertoires in COVID-19. Sequencing used immunoSEQ multiplex PCR; TCRdb keeps in-frame clones, though not all of them. The sample records approximately 110,000 clones, 84% being singletons. The specimen sequenced was peripheral blood. The origin of the receptors is a woman in her 50s with acute or convalescent COVID-19. Each CDR3 is given with its conserved first and last residue. Fields, in order: D gene, V gene, J gene, clone size, CDR3 DNA, CDR3 protein. The D gene is left open where the match is weak. Size tells how often a clone was seen (once, few, many) or the class of an expanded clone, and some rows leave it out.

TRBD2	TRBV6-6	TRBJ2-5	few	TGTGCCAGCAGTTACGACGGGACTAGAGAGACCCAGTACTTC	CASSYDGTRETQYF
NA	TRBV7-2	TRBJ1-4	NA	TGTGCCAGCAGCTTAGTTGGTCATAAGGGGGAAAAACTGTTTTTT	CASSLVGHKGEKLFF
NA	TRBV7-3	TRBJ2-5	NA	TGTGCCAGCAGCTTAGGAAATTCCGGGGGTCAAGAGACCCAGTACTTC	CASSLGNSGGQETQYF
TRBD1	TRBV19	TRBJ1-5	few	TGTGCCAGTAGTATCCAGGGGGCAGGACAGCCCCAGCATTTT	CASSIQGAGQPQHF
NA	TRBV28	TRBJ2-5	NA	TGTGCCAGCAGTTTATGGCAGGGTCTAAGGGAGACCCAGTACTTC	CASSLWQGLRETQYF
NA	TRBV29-1	TRBJ1-2	NA	TGCAGCGTTGCCCGGGCGGGGGGAGGCTACACCTTC	CSVARAGGGYTF
TRBD2	TRBV18	TRBJ2-5	NA	TGTGCCAGCTCACGGGGACTAGCAGAACAAGAGACCCAGTACTTC	CASSRGLAEQETQYF
NA	TRBV27	TRBJ1-1	NA	TGTGCCGCCCAAAAATCAGTTGAAGCTTTCTTT	CAAQKSVEAFF
NA	TRBV15	TRBJ2-5	NA	TGTGCCACCAGCAGAGATAGGGGCAGGTCCCAGTACTTC	CATSRDRGRSQYF
TRBD1	TRBV5-1	TRBJ2-7	once	TGCGCCAGCAGCTTGAGAGGACAGGGGGCAAGGGAGCAGTACTTC	CASSLRGQGAREQYF
NA	TRBV6-2/TRBV6-3	TRBJ2-5	NA	TGTGCCAGCAGTTACTCGGATATGGGGCGGCTTCAAGAGACCCAGTACTTC	CASSYSDMGRLQETQYF
TRBD1	TRBV30	TRBJ2-3	NA	TGTGCCTGGAGAGGTGGGACAGGGAGGGCAACAGATACGCAGTATTTT	CAWRGGTGRATDTQYF
TRBD1	TRBV5-1	TRBJ1-4	NA	TGCGCCAGCAGCTTGGGCCCGCGACAGGGGTTCGGGGGTAATGAAAAACTGTTTTTT	CASSLGPRQGFGGNEKLFF
TRBD1	TRBV30	TRBJ1-2	NA	TGTGCCTGGAGTGTACAGGGGACCCCTAACTATGGCTACACCTTC	CAWSVQGTPNYGYTF
NA	TRBV19	TRBJ1-2	NA	TGTGCCAGTAGTATACGGGGACTACTCGGCTATGGCTACACCTTC	CASSIRGLLGYGYTF
NA	TRBV7-9	TRBJ1-2	NA	TGTGCCAGCAGCTCCCGACGGGAGGGAGTCGGTGGCTACACCTTC	CASSSRREGVGGYTF
NA	TRBV12-5	TRBJ2-3	once	TGTGCTAGTGGTTTGGTTGGAGGGAGGGATACGCAGTATTTT	CASGLVGGRDTQYF